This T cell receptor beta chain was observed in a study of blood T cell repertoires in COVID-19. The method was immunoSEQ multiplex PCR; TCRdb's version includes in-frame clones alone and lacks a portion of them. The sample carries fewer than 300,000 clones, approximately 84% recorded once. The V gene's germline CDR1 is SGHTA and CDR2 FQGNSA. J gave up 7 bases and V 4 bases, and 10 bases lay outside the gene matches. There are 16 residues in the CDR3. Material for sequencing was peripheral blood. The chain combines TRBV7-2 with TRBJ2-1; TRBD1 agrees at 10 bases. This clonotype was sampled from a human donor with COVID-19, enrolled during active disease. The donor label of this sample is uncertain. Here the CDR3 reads CASSSSPGQGWNEQFF. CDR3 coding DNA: TGTGCCAGCAGCTCATCCCCGGGACAGGGGTGGAATGAGCAGTTCTTC.